The entry below describes one T cell receptor beta chain. Alongside a J-beta primer mix, a sample-barcoded 5' primer served in a second PCR lasting 7 to 11 cycles. The template-switch adaptor was a 5' adaptor with 12 random nucleotides. It tagged each cDNA molecule. CDR3-containing paired-end reads numbered at least 2.5 million in each sample. TCRdb fed the 5' RACE reads into MiXCR, producing one record per CDR3 protein. This repertoire shows about 620,000 distinct CDR3 sequences, 52% found once; its top ten account for less than 15%. The sample originates from a study of blood T cells in healthy people across ages. The sequence came from an elderly woman in good health. The sequencing input was blood.

The CDR3 region has the DNA TGTGCCAGCAGCTTGGGGGACCCGCGGGAAAAGTTCTTC. Translated: CASSLGDPREKFF. The gene calls are TRBV7-9 and TRBJ2-1; D perhaps matches TRBD2 (6 bases). CDR3 size: 13 residues. Trimming removed 3 bases from V and 14 bases from J, with 17 bases in between. The germline V gene encodes CDR1 SEHNR and CDR2 FQNEAQ (reference sequence).